This TCR beta chain was identified in a study of blood T cell repertoires in COVID-19. Overall study: Sites in the United States, Italy and Spain provided acute and convalescent COVID-19 samples. From T cells, B-cell-depleted T cells, or PBMCs came the material, which was cDNA or gDNA.

In the authors' workflow: Amplification from reference gene primers served as the basis for estimated nucleated cell counts. Profiling relied on immunoSEQ multiplex PCR, and the TCRdb table lists in-frame clones only, not all of them. V, J and clone size are taken as reported in that table, and D and trimming were inferred from the DNA itself. The sample includes around 40,000 clones, over 85% of them seen just once. V dropped 0 bases and J dropped 2; count of bases not matched to a gene: 14. This CDR3 comprises 19 residues. CDR1 SGHDN and CDR2 FVKESK come from the germline V gene. V is TRBV14 and J is TRBJ2-7; 9 nucleotides line up with TRBD2. Sequenced input: peripheral blood. This receptor was identified in a human donor with active COVID-19. The donor label of this sample is uncertain. CDR3 sequence (DNA): TGTGCCAGCAGCCAAGATACTGGTAGCGGGAGAGCATTCCCCTACGAGCAGTACTTC. Protein product: CASSQDTGSGRAFPYEQYF.